The T cell receptor beta chain under discussion was sequenced for a study of breast tumors, draining lymph nodes, adjacent tissues (dated by TCRdb to about 2016). Some background on the complete study: The study compared TCR beta repertoires across tumor, adjacent nontumor tissue and axillary lymph nodes from breast cancer patients. The study was designed to assess the relationships and possible T-cell exchange between tumor, surrounding tissue and draining lymph node repertoires in human breast cancer.

Sequencing was carried out with an Illumina HiSeq 2000. TCR beta chain libraries were generated through multiplex PCR amplification. High-throughput sequencing was used to analyze the amplified TCR beta chain products. TCRdb's own reprocessing of the public reads used fastp at Q25 and MiXCR and kept productive beta chains. Entries are consolidated by CDR3 protein sequence, retaining the most common genes and DNA. For this sample there are around 12,000 distinct CDR3 sequences; roughly 72% appear just once. The ten biggest clones cover about 45% of the sample. Broader findings and caveats from the paper: The data were considered consistent with the idea that most tumor T cells come from the lymph node and then expand in tumor tissue. T-cell repertoire diversity in tumors was found to be lower than in lymph nodes but higher than in nontumor tissue, and preferential V and J gene usage was observed. Rather than being directly demonstrated, the conclusion that tumor T cells originate in lymph nodes was presented as consistent with a hypothesis. In luminal-like breast cancer, tumor and nontumor tissue repertoires resembled each other significantly more than in basal-like breast cancer.

The adjacent samples were made up of nontumor breast tissue around the tumor. As encoded in the germline V gene, CDR1 is KGHDR while CDR2 is SFDVKD. The CDR3 is made up of 14 amino acids, end residues included. This entry keeps only the CDR3 DNA: 42 bases, framed from base 1. Relative to germline, V is missing 7 bases and J is missing 0 bases, with 0 bases of the junction outside any gene match. On this clonotype itself: No antigen is known for it. The conserved phenylalanine or tryptophan is not found at the CDR3 terminus, so this likely reflects a read error.

Sequencing was carried out using tumor-adjacent breast tissue. The chain uses TRBV24-1 and TRBJ2-3; 10 central nucleotides agree with TRBD2. This clonotype was obtained from a female donor with breast cancer. Some clones in this sample may be carry-over from other donors' samples. The nucleotides are TGTGCCACCAGGACTAGCGGGAGCACAGATACGCAGTATCTT. It is translated as CATRTSGSTDTQYL.